The clone carrying this T cell receptor beta chain was seen ten or more times. Its antigen is still unknown. This sample is drawn from a study of blood T cells in healthy people across ages. Overall study results and limits: Older age went with lower TCR beta diversity per million T cells, in a roughly linear way. Comparison with aged donors showed that long-lived donors had more naive CD4+ cells and higher diversity. CMV status of donors was not determined, possibly confounding expanded clonotype changes.

Using a J-beta primer mix together with a sample-barcoded 5' primer, a second PCR was run for roughly 6 to 11 cycles. Each CDR3 protein gets one entry after TCRdb re-called the 5' RACE reads with MiXCR. This sample has 800,000 to 950,000 distinct CDR3 sequences; about 36% occur once, and the top ten carry 10% to 15%. The sample comprised blood. This sequence originates from a young man in good health.

The chain's CDR3 is CASSWGYEGREQYF. The CDR3 bases are TGTGCCAGCAGTTGGGGGTACGAGGGCCGAGAGCAGTACTTC. The chain uses TRBV12-3 or TRBV12-4 and TRBJ2-7; perhaps D is TRBD1 or TRBD2 (5 bases each). Deletions cut 4 bases from V and 7 bases from J, with 17 bases between. The CDR3 spans 14 residues.